Listed below are T cell receptor beta chains from one sample, sequenced in a study of CD8+ T cells in alopecia areata. Clones were sequenced by immunoSEQ multiplex PCR, and TCRdb holds only the in-frame ones, with some missing. The sample has some 210,000 clones, just over 65% seen once. The input for sequencing was CD4+ T cells sorted from blood, taken between weeks 44 and 45, from a patient treated with tofacitinib. The origin of the receptors is a human donor with alopecia areata. The CDR3 runs from the conserved cysteine through the conserved F or W. A D gene is named only where the DNA matches it firmly. Clone size is stated in some rows and not others, as once, few, many or a class when expanded.

-	-	13	TRBJ1-1	TRBV30	CAWIAGLNTEAFF	TGTGCCTGGATAGCAGGTTTGAACACTGAAGCTTTCTTT
-	-	14	TRBJ2-7	TRBV5-1	CASSLDGDSYEQYF	TGCGCCAGCAGCTTGGATGGAGACTCCTACGAGCAGTACTTC
-	-	15	TRBJ1-2	TRBV4-3	CASSQATGSNYGYTF	TGCGCCAGCAGCCAAGCAACAGGTTCCAACTATGGCTACACCTTC
-	few	14	TRBJ1-1	TRBV9	CASSVEGVKTEAFF	TGTGCCAGCAGCGTCGAGGGCGTGAAGACTGAAGCTTTCTTT
-	-	14	TRBJ2-4	TRBV23-1	CASSQSLAKNIQYF	TGCGCCAGCAGTCAATCCCTAGCCAAAAACATTCAGTACTTC
-	-	13	TRBJ2-2	TRBV30	CACERDSKGVLFF	TGTGCCTGCGAACGGGACTCCAAAGGGGTGCTGTTTTTT
TRBD1	-	14	TRBJ2-1	TRBV29-1	CSVPDRVSYNEQFF	TGCAGCGTTCCCGACAGGGTGTCCTACAATGAGCAGTTCTTC
-	once	14	TRBJ2-5	TRBV19	CASTKDTGRGTQYF	TGTGCCAGTACGAAGGACACAGGTCGGGGGACCCAGTACTTC
TRBD1	-	14	TRBJ2-3	TRBV30	CAWDPGQGGDTQYF	TGTGCCTGGGATCCGGGACAGGGAGGAGATACGCAGTATTTT
-	-	16	TRBJ2-4	TRBV9	CASSVGHLADKYIQYF	TGTGCCAGCAGCGTAGGTCATCTGGCAGATAAGTACATTCAGTACTTC
-	-	11	TRBJ2-3	TRBV11-3	CASSFRDTQYF	TGTGCCAGCAGCTTCCGGGATACGCAGTATTTT
TRBD2	-	18	TRBJ2-1	TRBV10-3	CAISARGQTSGGRDEQFF	TGTGCCATCAGTGCTCGTGGACAGACTAGCGGGGGCCGAGATGAGCAGTTCTTC
-	-	13	TRBJ2-5	TRBV29-1	CSVDDRTKETQYF	TGCAGCGTTGATGACAGGACCAAAGAGACCCAGTACTTC
TRBD2	-	16	TRBJ2-5	TRBV29-1	CSRLSGGETYQETQYF	TGCAGCAGGCTTAGCGGGGGGGAGACGTACCAAGAGACCCAGTACTTC
-	-	16	TRBJ1-1	TRBV5-6	CASSLGYRVQNTEAFF	TGTGCCAGCAGCTTGGGGTACAGGGTTCAGAACACTGAAGCTTTCTTT
-	-	13	TRBJ1-5	TRBV5-1	CASSLDSNQPQHF	TGCGCCAGCAGCTTGGACAGCAATCAGCCCCAGCATTTT
-	-	13	TRBJ1-1	TRBV4-1	CASSQVKGFEAFF	TGCGCCAGCAGCCAAGTCAAGGGATTTGAAGCTTTCTTT
-	few	14	TRBJ1-5	TRBV30	CAWSVQVSNQPQHF	TGTGCCTGGAGTGTACAGGTTAGCAATCAGCCCCAGCATTTT
-	many	14	TRBJ2-3	TRBV4-3	CASSQEGGPDTQYF	TGCGCCAGCAGCCAAGAAGGCGGGCCAGATACGCAGTATTTT
-	-	15	TRBJ2-2	TRBV9	CASSTTVGKTGELFF	TGTGCCAGCAGCACGACGGTGGGGAAGACCGGGGAGCTGTTTTTT
-	-	12	TRBJ2-7	TRBV29-1	CSVGSQGFSEYF	TGCAGCGTTGGATCCCAGGGTTTTAGTGAGTACTTC
-	-	12	TRBJ1-1	TRBV6-1	CASSVMNTEAFF	TGTGCCAGCAGTGTCATGAACACTGAAGCTTTCTTT
TRBD1	-	14	TRBJ1-2	TRBV7-9	CASSLGTANYGYTF	TGTGCCAGCAGCTTGGGGACAGCAAACTATGGCTACACCTTC
-	-	14	TRBJ1-1	TRBV4-3	CASSQEATGTQAFF	TGCGCCAGCAGCCAAGAGGCCACCGGAACGCAGGCTTTCTTT
-	-	14	TRBJ1-2	TRBV7-6	CASSLEPGNYGYTF	TGTGCCAGCAGCTTAGAACCGGGAAACTATGGCTACACCTTC
-	-	15	TRBJ1-2	TRBV6-6	CASIRRAGLNYGYTF	TGTGCCAGCATAAGAAGAGCAGGTCTAAACTATGGCTACACCTTC
-	-	13	TRBJ2-1	TRBV5-1	CASSLGGYNEQFF	TGCGCCAGCAGCTTAGGAGGGTACAATGAGCAGTTCTTC
TRBD1	-	12	TRBJ1-2	TRBV6-5	CASTRTGHGYTF	TGTGCCAGCACGAGGACAGGGCATGGCTACACCTTC
-	-	11	TRBJ2-3	TRBV10-3	CAIAAERTQYF	TGTGCCATCGCTGCAGAGAGGACGCAGTATTTT
-	-	15	TRBJ2-6	TRBV4-3	CASSPSAGGANVLTF	TGCGCCAGCAGCCCCAGCGCGGGTGGGGCCAACGTCCTGACTTTC
-	once	12	TRBJ1-2	TRBV29-1	CSETRPGTFNTF	TGCAGCGAGACCCGGCCAGGGACTTTTAACACCTTC
-	-	11	TRBJ2-1	TRBV29-1	CSALYLNEQFF	TGCAGCGCTTTGTATCTAAATGAGCAGTTCTTC
TRBD1	few	13	TRBJ1-2	TRBV6-5	CASSQTGVDGYTF	TGTGCCAGCAGTCAAACAGGGGTAGATGGCTACACCTTC
TRBD1	-	13	TRBJ1-2	TRBV29-1	CSVGTGGDYGYTF	TGCAGCGTTGGGACAGGGGGCGACTATGGCTACACCTTC
-	once	13	TRBJ2-1	TRBV7-9	CASSRGTFNEQFF	TGTGCCAGCAGCCGCGGGACTTTCAATGAGCAGTTCTTC
TRBD2	-	15	TRBJ2-5	TRBV2	CASSIAGGSRETQYF	TGTGCCAGCAGCATAGCGGGGGGAAGTAGAGAGACCCAGTACTTC
-	-	14	TRBJ2-3	TRBV5-1	CASSLPGGADTQYF	TGCGCCAGCAGCTTGCCCGGTGGGGCAGATACGCAGTATTTT